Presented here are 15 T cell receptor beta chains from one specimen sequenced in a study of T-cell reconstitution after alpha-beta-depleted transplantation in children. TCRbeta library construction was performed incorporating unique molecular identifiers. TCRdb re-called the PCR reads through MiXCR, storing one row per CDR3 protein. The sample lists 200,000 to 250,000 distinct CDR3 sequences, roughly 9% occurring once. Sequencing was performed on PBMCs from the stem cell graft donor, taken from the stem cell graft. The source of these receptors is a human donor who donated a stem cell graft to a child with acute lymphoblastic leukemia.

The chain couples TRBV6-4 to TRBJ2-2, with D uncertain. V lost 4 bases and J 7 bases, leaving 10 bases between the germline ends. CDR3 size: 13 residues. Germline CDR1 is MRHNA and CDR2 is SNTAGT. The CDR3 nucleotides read TGTGCCAGCAGTGTAAGCCGGATCGGGGAGCTGTTTTTT. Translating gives CASSVSRIGELFF.

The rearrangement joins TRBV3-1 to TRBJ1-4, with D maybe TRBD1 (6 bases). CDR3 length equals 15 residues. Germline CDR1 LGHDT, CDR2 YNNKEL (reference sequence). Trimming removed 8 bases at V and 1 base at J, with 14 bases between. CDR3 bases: TGTGCCAGCGGACAGCCAGAACTAACTAATGAAAAACTGTTTTTT. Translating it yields CASGQPELTNEKLFF.

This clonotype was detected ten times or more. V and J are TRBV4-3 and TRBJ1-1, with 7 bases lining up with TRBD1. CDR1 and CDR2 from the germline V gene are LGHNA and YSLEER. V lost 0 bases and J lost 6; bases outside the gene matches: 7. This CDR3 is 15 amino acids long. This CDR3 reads CASSQDQGEWAEAFF. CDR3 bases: TGCGCCAGCAGCCAAGATCAGGGGGAGTGGGCTGAAGCTTTCTTT.

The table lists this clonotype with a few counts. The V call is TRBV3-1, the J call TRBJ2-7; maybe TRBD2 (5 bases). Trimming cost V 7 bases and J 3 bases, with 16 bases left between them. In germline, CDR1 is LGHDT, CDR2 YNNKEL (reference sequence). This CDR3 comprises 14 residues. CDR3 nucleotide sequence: TGTGCCAGCACCAAAGGTTCGGGGAACTACGAGCAGTACTTC. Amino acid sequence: CASTKGSGNYEQYF.

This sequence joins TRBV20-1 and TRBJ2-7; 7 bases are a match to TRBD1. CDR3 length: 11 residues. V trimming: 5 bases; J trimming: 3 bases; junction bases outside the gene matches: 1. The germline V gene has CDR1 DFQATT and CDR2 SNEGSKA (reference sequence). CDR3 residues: CSAGDSYEQYF. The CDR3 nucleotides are TGCAGTGCTGGGGACAGCTACGAGCAGTACTTC.

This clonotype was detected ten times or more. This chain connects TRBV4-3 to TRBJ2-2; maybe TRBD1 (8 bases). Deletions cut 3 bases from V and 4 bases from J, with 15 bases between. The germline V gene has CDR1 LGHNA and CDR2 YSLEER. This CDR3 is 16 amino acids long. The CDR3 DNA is TGCGCCAGCAGCCATCTCACAGGGGGGGGCACCGGGGAGCTGTTTTTT. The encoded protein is CASSHLTGGGTGELFF.

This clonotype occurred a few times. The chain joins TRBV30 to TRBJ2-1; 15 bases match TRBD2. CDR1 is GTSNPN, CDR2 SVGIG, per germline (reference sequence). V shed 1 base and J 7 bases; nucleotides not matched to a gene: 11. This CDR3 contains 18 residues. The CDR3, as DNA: TGTGCCTGGAGTGCCCTACGGACTAGCGGGGGGGCGTGGAATGAGCAGTTCTTC. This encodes CAWSALRTSGGAWNEQFF.

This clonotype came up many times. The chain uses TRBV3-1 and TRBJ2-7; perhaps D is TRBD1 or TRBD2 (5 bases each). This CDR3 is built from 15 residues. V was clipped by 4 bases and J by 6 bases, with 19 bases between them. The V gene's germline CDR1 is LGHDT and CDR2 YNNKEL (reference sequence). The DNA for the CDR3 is TGTGCCAGCAGCCCGAGATCGATTGGGGGTTTCGAGCAGTACTTC. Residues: CASSPRSIGGFEQYF.

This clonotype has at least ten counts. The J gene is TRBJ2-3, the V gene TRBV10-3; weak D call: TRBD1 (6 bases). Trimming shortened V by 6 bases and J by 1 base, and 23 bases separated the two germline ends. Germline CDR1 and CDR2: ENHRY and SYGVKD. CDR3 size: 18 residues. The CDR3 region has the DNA TGTGCCATCAGCAACATGGATGGGGGCAGGGTGGGCACAGATACGCAGTATTTT. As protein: CAISNMDGGRVGTDTQYF.

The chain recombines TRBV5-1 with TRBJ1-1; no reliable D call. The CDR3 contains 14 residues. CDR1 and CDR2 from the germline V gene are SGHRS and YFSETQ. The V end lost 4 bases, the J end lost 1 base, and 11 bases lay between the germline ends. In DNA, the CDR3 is TGCGCCAGCAGCCCGGGTATCGAGAACACTGAAGCTTTCTTT. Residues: CASSPGIENTEAFF.

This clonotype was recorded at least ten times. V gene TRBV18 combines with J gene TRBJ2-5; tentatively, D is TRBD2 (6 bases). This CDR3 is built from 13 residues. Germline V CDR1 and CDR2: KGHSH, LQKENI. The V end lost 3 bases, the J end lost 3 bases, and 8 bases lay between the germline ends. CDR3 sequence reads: CASSPGGEETQYF. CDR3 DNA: TGTGCCAGCTCACCGGGAGGAGAAGAGACCCAGTACTTC.

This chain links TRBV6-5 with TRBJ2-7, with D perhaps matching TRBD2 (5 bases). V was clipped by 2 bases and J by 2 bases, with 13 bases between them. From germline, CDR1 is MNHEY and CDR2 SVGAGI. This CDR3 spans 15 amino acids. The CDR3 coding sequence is TGTGCCAGCAGTTACGACGGGAAAGCCGCCTACGAGCAGTACTTC. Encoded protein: CASSYDGKAAYEQYF.

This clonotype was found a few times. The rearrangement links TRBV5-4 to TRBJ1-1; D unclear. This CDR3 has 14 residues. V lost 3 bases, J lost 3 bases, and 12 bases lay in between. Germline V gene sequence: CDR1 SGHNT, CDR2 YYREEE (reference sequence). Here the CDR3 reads CASSSGGGYTEAFF. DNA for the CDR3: TGTGCCAGCAGCTCTGGTGGCGGGTACACTGAAGCTTTCTTT.

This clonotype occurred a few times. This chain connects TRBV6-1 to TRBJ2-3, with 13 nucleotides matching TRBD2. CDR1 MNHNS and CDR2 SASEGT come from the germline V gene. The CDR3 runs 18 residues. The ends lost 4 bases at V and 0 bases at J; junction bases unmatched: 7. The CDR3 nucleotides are TGTGCCAGCAGTGCCCTACTAGCGGGGGGGCCAAGCACAGATACGCAGTATTTT. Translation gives CASSALLAGGPSTDTQYF.

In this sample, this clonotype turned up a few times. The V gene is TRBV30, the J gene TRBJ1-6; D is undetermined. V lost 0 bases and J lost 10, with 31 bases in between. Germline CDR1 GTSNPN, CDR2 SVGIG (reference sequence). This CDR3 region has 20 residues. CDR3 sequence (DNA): TGTGCCTGGAGTGTATTAACGTTTTCGGCAGAAGAAGGTGGTAGATCACCCCTCCACTTT. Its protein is CAWSVLTFSAEEGGRSPLHF.